A selection of T cell receptor beta chains follows, all from one sample in a study of blood T cell repertoires in COVID-19. Using immunoSEQ multiplex PCR, the repertoire was profiled, and TCRdb retains in-frame clones only, with some absent. The sample has around 150,000 clones; 86% are singletons. The sequenced sample consisted of peripheral blood. Every receptor here comes from a man younger than 35 with acute or convalescent COVID-19. CDR3s include the opening cysteine and the closing phenylalanine or tryptophan. The D gene is left open where the match is weak. The listing skips clone size in some rows; elsewhere it reads once, few, many or a size class.

D gene: .
J gene: TRBJ1-2
clone size: once
V gene: TRBV24-1
CDR3 DNA: TGTGCCACCAGTGGTGAGGGTCTCTATGGCTACACCTTC
CDR3 protein: CATSGEGLYGYTF

D gene: .
J gene: TRBJ2-2
clone size: .
V gene: TRBV5-8
CDR3 DNA: TGTGCCAGCAGCCGACGGGACTCTCAGACCGGGGAGCTGTTTTTT
CDR3 protein: CASSRRDSQTGELFF

D gene: .
J gene: TRBJ1-1
clone size: few
V gene: TRBV7-9
CDR3 DNA: TGTGCCAGCAGCCGACTAAAGGAGGGTTTTGACACTGAAGCTTTCTTT
CDR3 protein: CASSRLKEGFDTEAFF

D gene: .
J gene: TRBJ2-5
clone size: .
V gene: TRBV7-3
CDR3 DNA: TGTGCCAGCAGCTCCGATATAAGCGAGACCCAGTACTTC
CDR3 protein: CASSSDISETQYF

D gene: .
J gene: TRBJ1-5
clone size: .
V gene: TRBV3-1/TRBV3-2
CDR3 DNA: TGTGCCAGCAGCCAGGGCCCTCAGACGCAGCCCCAGCATTTT
CDR3 protein: CASSQGPQTQPQHF

D gene: TRBD1
J gene: TRBJ1-4
clone size: .
V gene: TRBV30
CDR3 DNA: TGTGCCTGGAGTGTACGGACAGGGGGAAGCATCTTTAATGAAAAACTGTTTTTT
CDR3 protein: CAWSVRTGGSIFNEKLFF

D gene: .
J gene: TRBJ1-6
clone size: few
V gene: TRBV18
CDR3 DNA: TGTGCCAGCTCGCATGATAGTTTTAATAATTCACCCCTCCACTTT
CDR3 protein: CASSHDSFNNSPLHF

D gene: TRBD1
J gene: TRBJ1-5
clone size: .
V gene: TRBV28
CDR3 DNA: TGTGCCAGCAGGACAGGGTTGGACAATCAGCCCCAGCATTTT
CDR3 protein: CASRTGLDNQPQHF

D gene: TRBD2
J gene: TRBJ2-4
clone size: .
V gene: TRBV2
CDR3 DNA: TGTGCCAGCAGTGCCGGTGCGGGGGGTATCAAAAACATTCAGTACTTC
CDR3 protein: CASSAGAGGIKNIQYF

D gene: .
J gene: TRBJ1-1
clone size: .
V gene: TRBV4-1
CDR3 DNA: TGCGCCAGCAGCCAAGGAAGGCAGGGGAACACTGAAGCTTTCTTT
CDR3 protein: CASSQGRQGNTEAFF

D gene: TRBD1
J gene: TRBJ2-2
clone size: .
V gene: TRBV5-6
CDR3 DNA: TGTGCCAGCAGCTTGGCCGGGACAGGGGGCTCCGGGGAGCTGTTTTTT
CDR3 protein: CASSLAGTGGSGELFF

D gene: TRBD2
J gene: TRBJ2-3
clone size: .
V gene: TRBV15
CDR3 DNA: TGTGCCACCAGCGACGGGGGGGGCACAGATACGCAGTATTTT
CDR3 protein: CATSDGGGTDTQYF

D gene: TRBD1
J gene: TRBJ1-1
clone size: few
V gene: TRBV30
CDR3 DNA: TGTGCCTGGAGAAGGACAGGGGGCCGGAACACTGAAGCTTTCTTT
CDR3 protein: CAWRRTGGRNTEAFF

D gene: .
J gene: TRBJ2-2
clone size: few
V gene: TRBV7-9
CDR3 DNA: TGTGCCAGCGGGGGCCGGACCGGGGAGCTGTTTTTT
CDR3 protein: CASGGRTGELFF

D gene: TRBD1
J gene: TRBJ1-1
clone size: .
V gene: TRBV3-1/TRBV3-2
CDR3 DNA: TGTGCCAGCAGCCAATTCTCAGGGGGGAACACTGAAGCTTTCTTT
CDR3 protein: CASSQFSGGNTEAFF

D gene: .
J gene: TRBJ2-1
clone size: few
V gene: TRBV5-1
CDR3 DNA: TGCGCCAGCAGCCCGACTAGATCGCGCTACAATGAGCAGTTCTTC
CDR3 protein: CASSPTRSRYNEQFF

D gene: .
J gene: TRBJ1-6
clone size: .
V gene: TRBV6-5
CDR3 DNA: TGTGCCAGCCGGCAGGGGAGTTCACCCCTCCACTTT
CDR3 protein: CASRQGSSPLHF

D gene: TRBD2
J gene: TRBJ2-1
clone size: .
V gene: TRBV5-1
CDR3 DNA: TGCGCCAGCAGCTTTCAAGCGGGGGGATACAATGAGCAGTTCTTC
CDR3 protein: CASSFQAGGYNEQFF

D gene: .
J gene: TRBJ1-1
clone size: .
V gene: TRBV28
CDR3 DNA: TGTGCCAGCAGTGATTTTCAGGGTAACACTGAAGCTTTCTTT
CDR3 protein: CASSDFQGNTEAFF

D gene: .
J gene: TRBJ2-5
clone size: .
V gene: TRBV9
CDR3 DNA: TGTGCCAGCAGCGTGAGGCAGGGGATCGATACCCAGTACTTC
CDR3 protein: CASSVRQGIDTQYF

D gene: .
J gene: TRBJ1-6
clone size: .
V gene: TRBV25-1
CDR3 DNA: TGTGCCAGCAGGCCCCCGGCAGGGAATTCACCCCTCCACTTT
CDR3 protein: CASRPPAGNSPLHF

D gene: .
J gene: TRBJ2-3
clone size: few
V gene: TRBV18
CDR3 DNA: TGTGCCAGCTCACCAAAGATGGTAGCAGGGGTCAACACAGATACGCAGTATTTT
CDR3 protein: CASSPKMVAGVNTDTQYF

D gene: .
J gene: TRBJ2-3
clone size: .
V gene: TRBV4-2
CDR3 DNA: TGTGCCAGCAGCCAAGACCCCGGGACTGAAGGACTTCGGGATACGCAGTATTTT
CDR3 protein: CASSQDPGTEGLRDTQYF

D gene: TRBD1
J gene: TRBJ2-7
clone size: .
V gene: TRBV9
CDR3 DNA: TGTGCCAGCAGCGTAGAAGGAGGGACAGGGGACGAGCAGTACTTC
CDR3 protein: CASSVEGGTGDEQYF

D gene: TRBD1
J gene: TRBJ1-1
clone size: .
V gene: TRBV30
CDR3 DNA: TGTGCCTGGAGCAGGGACAGCAGGGCCACTGAAGCTTTCTTT
CDR3 protein: CAWSRDSRATEAFF

D gene: TRBD1
J gene: TRBJ2-1
clone size: once
V gene: TRBV6-5
CDR3 DNA: TGTGCCAGCAGGGACAGGGGAATCGATGAGCAGTTCTTC
CDR3 protein: CASRDRGIDEQFF

D gene: TRBD2
J gene: TRBJ2-1
clone size: .
V gene: TRBV5-1
CDR3 DNA: TGCGCCAGCAGCTCTCGAGCGGGGTACAATGAGCAGTTCTTC
CDR3 protein: CASSSRAGYNEQFF

D gene: .
J gene: TRBJ2-2
clone size: .
V gene: TRBV5-1
CDR3 DNA: TGCGCCAGCAGCTTGGAAACAGTGGCCGGGGAGCTGTTTTTT
CDR3 protein: CASSLETVAGELFF

D gene: TRBD2
J gene: TRBJ2-3
clone size: .
V gene: TRBV4-1
CDR3 DNA: TGCGCCAGCAGCCCCCTCCGCGGGGGGGCAGCAGATACGCAGTATTTT
CDR3 protein: CASSPLRGGAADTQYF

D gene: .
J gene: TRBJ2-5
clone size: .
V gene: TRBV2
CDR3 DNA: TGTGCCAGCAGCGCCGGACTTCAAGAGACCCAGTACTTC
CDR3 protein: CASSAGLQETQYF

D gene: .
J gene: TRBJ1-3
clone size: few
V gene: TRBV9
CDR3 DNA: TGTGCCAGCAGCGTAGGCGGTACAGGATCTGGAAACACCATATATTTT
CDR3 protein: CASSVGGTGSGNTIYF

D gene: TRBD1
J gene: TRBJ1-6
clone size: .
V gene: TRBV5-4
CDR3 DNA: TGTGCCAGCAGCACTGGACAGGGAGGTAATTCACCCCTCCACTTT
CDR3 protein: CASSTGQGGNSPLHF

D gene: .
J gene: TRBJ1-3
clone size: .
V gene: TRBV6-5
CDR3 DNA: TGTGCCAGCAGTTCGAGGGCGGCTGGAAACACCATATATTTT
CDR3 protein: CASSSRAAGNTIYF

D gene: .
J gene: TRBJ1-1
clone size: .
V gene: TRBV15
CDR3 DNA: TGTGCCACCAGCAGAGATCCTTCGGGGGTCGGGAACACTGAAGCTTTCTTT
CDR3 protein: CATSRDPSGVGNTEAFF

D gene: .
J gene: TRBJ1-2
clone size: .
V gene: TRBV6-5
CDR3 DNA: TGTGCCAGCACTATCGCATACTACTATGGCTACACCTTC
CDR3 protein: CASTIAYYYGYTF

D gene: .
J gene: TRBJ1-2
clone size: .
V gene: TRBV14
CDR3 DNA: TGTGCCAGCAGCCAAGATGGCACGCCGTGGGGCTACACCTTC
CDR3 protein: CASSQDGTPWGYTF

D gene: TRBD1
J gene: TRBJ1-5
clone size: .
V gene: TRBV6-4
CDR3 DNA: TGTGCCAGCAGTCGGGACAGGGCCTCTCCCCAGCATTTT
CDR3 protein: CASSRDRASPQHF

D gene: .
J gene: TRBJ1-1
clone size: .
V gene: TRBV9
CDR3 DNA: TGTGCCAGCAGCGTCTCTGGGGGCTACACTGAAGCTTTCTTT
CDR3 protein: CASSVSGGYTEAFF

D gene: .
J gene: TRBJ1-2
clone size: .
V gene: TRBV4-2
CDR3 DNA: TGTGCCAGCAGCCAAGAATCGGCGGGTTCTAACTATGGCTACACCTTC
CDR3 protein: CASSQESAGSNYGYTF

D gene: TRBD2
J gene: TRBJ2-2
clone size: .
V gene: TRBV24-1
CDR3 DNA: TGTGCCACGACCGGGGGGGTGAACACCGGGGAGCTGTTTTTT
CDR3 protein: CATTGGVNTGELFF

D gene: .
J gene: TRBJ1-1
clone size: .
V gene: TRBV3-1/TRBV3-2
CDR3 DNA: TGTGCCAGCAGCTATTCTGAGGGTGGGACTGAAGCTTTCTTT
CDR3 protein: CASSYSEGGTEAFF

D gene: TRBD2
J gene: TRBJ2-1
clone size: .
V gene: TRBV28
CDR3 DNA: TGTGCCAGCAGTCTCGGGGGGGCCAAAGGTGAGCAGTTCTTC
CDR3 protein: CASSLGGAKGEQFF

D gene: TRBD1
J gene: TRBJ2-1
clone size: .
V gene: TRBV7-3
CDR3 DNA: TGTGCCAGCAGCTCCCGACAAGCGGACAGGACCAATGAGCAGTTCTTC
CDR3 protein: CASSSRQADRTNEQFF

D gene: .
J gene: TRBJ1-2
clone size: .
V gene: TRBV2
CDR3 DNA: TGTGCCAGCAGCGCCGTAGAGGGCTCTGGCTACACCTTC
CDR3 protein: CASSAVEGSGYTF

D gene: .
J gene: TRBJ1-6
clone size: .
V gene: TRBV2
CDR3 DNA: TGTGCCAGCAGTGAAGCCCTTGGCGGCTCACCCCTCCACTTT
CDR3 protein: CASSEALGGSPLHF

D gene: TRBD1
J gene: TRBJ1-2
clone size: .
V gene: TRBV15
CDR3 DNA: TGTGCCACCAGCAGACCCGGGACAGGGACCTATGGCTACACCTTC
CDR3 protein: CATSRPGTGTYGYTF